This entry lists 21 T cell receptor beta chains sequenced from one sample in a study of CD8+ T cells in alopecia areata. It was cDNA, reverse transcribed from extracted RNA, that served as the sequencing template. Clones were sequenced by immunoSEQ multiplex PCR, and TCRdb holds only the in-frame ones, with some missing. Of 90,000 to 150,000 clones listed, approximately 52% were seen once; the top ten hold roughly 30%. The treatment is: oral pan-JAK inhibitor, 5-10 mg twice daily. The input for sequencing was CD8+ T cells sorted from blood, taken at week 4, from a patient treated with tofacitinib. The receptors shown here come from a human donor with alopecia areata.

The V gene is TRBV6-6, the J gene TRBJ2-7; TRBD1 aligns across 8 bases. Germline V gives CDR1 MNHNY, CDR2 SVGAGI (reference sequence). This CDR3 spans 16 amino acids. The J segment lost 4 bases and the V segment lost 0 bases, leaving 8 bases of the junction unmatched. The DNA for the CDR3 is TGTGCCAGCAGTTACTCGACCGAGGACAGGGATTACGAGCAGTACTTC. Its translation: CASSYSTEDRDYEQYF.

This chain joins TRBV6-1 and TRBJ1-1, with unresolved D. The CDR3 is 15 amino acids. The V gene lost 2 bases and the J gene lost 3 bases, with 13 bases spanning the gap. Germline V gene data show CDR1 as MNHNS and CDR2 as SASEGT. The CDR3, as DNA: TGTGCCAGCAGTGAACAAAAGGAGATCGACACTGAAGCTTTCTTT. Its translation is CASSEQKEIDTEAFF.

The chain uses TRBV10-3 and TRBJ1-2; 11 nucleotides line up with TRBD1. V gave up 0 bases and J gave up 6 bases; unmatched junction bases: 3. Germline V gene lookup returns CDR1 ENHRY and CDR2 SYGVKD. CDR3 size: 15 residues. The CDR3 region has the DNA TGTGCCATCAGTGAGTCGAGGACAGGGGGCGATGGCTACACCTTC. It codes for CAISESRTGGDGYTF.

This clone turned up a few times. The V gene is TRBV4-1, the J gene TRBJ1-5, with D uncertain. The V gene's germline CDR1 is MGHRA and CDR2 YSYEKL. There are 15 residues in the CDR3. The V end was cut by 0 bases, the J end by 0 bases, with 6 bases between. The CDR3 bases are TGCGCCAGCAGCCAAGACAGCAATAGCAATCAGCCCCAGCATTTT. It encodes CASSQDSNSNQPQHF.

V and J are TRBV13 and TRBJ1-1; D is undetermined. The CDR3 runs to 11 residues. Looked up from germline, CDR1 is PRHDT and CDR2 is FYEKMQ (reference sequence). V lost 7 bases and J 6 bases, leaving 9 bases between the germline ends. CDR3 residues: CASTSIAEAFF. CDR3 coding DNA: TGTGCCAGCACCTCCATAGCTGAAGCTTTCTTT.

The chain employs TRBV2 and TRBJ2-1, with D unresolved. Germline CDR1 is SNHLY and CDR2 is FYNNEI. V shed 3 bases and J shed 6 bases, with 0 bases lying between them. The CDR3 extends over 10 amino acids. The CDR3 loop reads CASSDNEQFF. CDR3 bases: TGTGCCAGCAGTGACAATGAGCAGTTCTTC.

This clone was observed a few times. J is TRBJ2-7 and V is TRBV5-6, with a tentative D call TRBD1 (5 bases). Germline V CDR1 and CDR2: SGHDT, YYEEEE. The CDR3 has 14 amino acids. V was pared by 1 base and J by 9 bases, with 17 bases between. The CDR3 spells CASSLWGASTGQYF. The CDR3 DNA follows: TGTGCCAGCAGCTTGTGGGGCGCCTCTACGGGGCAGTACTTC.

The J gene is TRBJ1-1, the V gene TRBV29-1; D uncertain. The V end lost 5 bases, the J end lost 5 bases, and 0 bases lay between the germline ends. CDR1 SQVTM and CDR2 ANQGSEA come from the germline V gene. The CDR3 sequence is 8 residues long. CDR3 nucleotides: TGCAGCGTTACTGAAGCTTTCTTT. This encodes CSVTEAFF.

There are a few counts of this clone. The rearrangement uses TRBV29-1 and TRBJ2-7; D remains ambiguous. Germline values: CDR1 SQVTM, CDR2 ANQGSEA. The V gene lost 8 bases and the J gene lost 0 bases, with 8 bases spanning the gap. The CDR3 is 11 residues long. CDR3 region: CSYTSSYEQYF. CDR3 in DNA: TGCAGCTATACTTCCTCCTACGAGCAGTACTTC.

The chain has TRBV6-6 and TRBJ1-1, with 10 bases identical to TRBD1. Trimming cost V 7 bases and J 5 bases; bases outside gene matches: 7. This CDR3 comprises 14 residues. Germline loops: CDR1 MNHNY, CDR2 SVGAGI (reference sequence). The CDR3 spells CASTEGQGGTEAFF. In DNA form, the CDR3 reads TGTGCCAGCACCGAAGGACAGGGGGGGACTGAAGCTTTCTTT.

The V gene is TRBV27, the J gene TRBJ1-2; perhaps TRBD1 as D (5 bases). V was trimmed by 3 bases and J by 6 bases, leaving 14 bases between them. The length of the CDR3 is 14 residues. Germline V gives CDR1 MNHEY, CDR2 SMNVEV (reference sequence). DNA of the CDR3: TGTGCCAGCAGTTTTATGTGGGGCGAAGATGGCTACACCTTC. Amino acids: CASSFMWGEDGYTF.

CDR3 region: CSVRQGTDTGELFF. Written as DNA, the CDR3 is TGCAGCGTTCGACAGGGTACCGACACCGGGGAGCTGTTTTTT. The V call is TRBV29-1, the J call TRBJ2-2; 7 bases map to TRBD1. Germline assignment: CDR1 SQVTM and CDR2 ANQGSEA. Trimming cost V 5 bases and J 3 bases; bases outside gene matches: 6. The CDR3 spans 14 residues.

The table lists this clone with a few counts. The chain recombines TRBV13 with TRBJ1-1; a weak D match, TRBD1 (6 bases). Germline V gene sequence: CDR1 PRHDT, CDR2 FYEKMQ (reference sequence). V was clipped by 2 bases and J by 1 base, with 8 bases between them. The CDR3 extends over 14 amino acids. The CDR3 sequence: CASSLRGTNTEAFF. The CDR3 DNA sequence: TGTGCCAGCAGCTTAAGGGGGACGAACACTGAAGCTTTCTTT.

The chain employs TRBV5-1 and TRBJ1-4; no definite D call. The CDR3 contains 14 residues. Trimming cost V 0 bases and J 5 bases, with 8 bases left between them. Germline V lookup: CDR1 SGHRS, CDR2 YFSETQ. The CDR3 loop reads CASSLEGGNEKLFF. The CDR3 DNA reads TGCGCCAGCAGCTTGGAGGGAGGGAATGAAAAACTGTTTTTT.

The chain is built from TRBV5-1 and TRBJ2-1; 8 bases fit TRBD2. The CDR3 is 17 residues long. J gave up 3 bases and V 2 bases, and 10 bases lay outside the gene matches. The germline gives CDR1 SGHRS, CDR2 YFSETQ. The CDR3 region is CASSFIGLALGYNEQFF. The CDR3 coding sequence is TGCGCCAGCAGCTTTATAGGACTAGCCCTCGGCTACAATGAGCAGTTCTTC.

The rearrangement joins TRBV5-6 to TRBJ2-1; 9 nucleotides align to TRBD1. CDR1 and CDR2 from the germline V gene are SGHDT and YYEEEE. The length of the CDR3 is 14 residues. The junction had 2 bases not matched to a gene; V was cut back by 0 bases and J by 7 bases. DNA for the CDR3: TGTGCCAGCAGCTTGGGGACAGGGGTAAATGAGCAGTTCTTC. This sequence encodes CASSLGTGVNEQFF.

The rearrangement joins TRBV29-1 to TRBJ2-1; 14 bases line up with TRBD2. Germline trimming cut 6 bases from V and 6 bases from J; bases unmatched to any gene: 4. The CDR3 consists of 14 residues. Germline CDR1 reads SQVTM; CDR2 reads ANQGSEA. The CDR3 DNA follows: TGCAGCGTCCGACTAGCGGGGGGGCTCAATGAGCAGTTCTTC. This translates into CSVRLAGGLNEQFF.

This chain links TRBV13 with TRBJ2-1; 8 bases match TRBD2. Germline V gene lookup returns CDR1 PRHDT and CDR2 FYEKMQ (reference sequence). With V trimmed by 5 bases and J by 5 bases, 11 bases remained unmatched. This CDR3 spans 16 amino acids. CDR3 residues: CASSLFRGGLDNEQFF. CDR3 nucleotide sequence: TGTGCCAGCAGCCTTTTTCGGGGGGGCCTCGACAATGAGCAGTTCTTC.

The rearrangement joins TRBV29-1 to TRBJ1-2, with D tentatively TRBD1 (5 bases). This CDR3 region has 11 residues. The V gene's germline CDR1 is SQVTM and CDR2 ANQGSEA. V was cut by 7 bases and J by 2 bases, with 8 bases left in between. CDR3 residues: CSARENYGYTF. The CDR3 nucleotides are TGCAGCGCCAGGGAAAACTATGGCTACACCTTC.

The J gene is TRBJ1-2, the V gene TRBV29-1; the D gene is possibly TRBD1 (5 bases). The length of the CDR3 is 12 residues. Trimming cost V 7 bases and J 2 bases, with 11 bases left between them. Germline V gene lookup returns CDR1 SQVTM and CDR2 ANQGSEA. CDR3 in DNA: TGCAGCGGGGACGCGGGGAACTATGGCTACACCTTC. Translation: CSGDAGNYGYTF.

This clone was detected once. This chain connects TRBV27 to TRBJ2-1; the D is unclear. The CDR3 is 15 amino acids. The germline CDR1 and CDR2 sequences are MNHEY and SMNVEV (reference sequence). The V and J ends lost 4 bases and 4 bases respectively, with 14 bases between them. CDR3 amino acids: CASSSSGFPYNEQFF. Here the CDR3 DNA reads TGTGCCAGCAGTTCCTCAGGATTCCCTTACAATGAGCAGTTCTTC.